The 27 T cell receptor beta chains listed next were all sequenced from one sample in a study of cytomegalovirus exposure and HLA in healthy donors. 60 Vbeta and 13 Jbeta primers were used in PCR. Clones were sequenced by immunoSEQ multiplex PCR, and TCRdb holds only the in-frame ones, with some missing. This repertoire comprises 100,000 to 150,000 clones; its ten largest clones make up about 1.5%. The sequencing sample was made of PBMCs. All receptors derive from a woman in her thirties or forties in good health and CMV-seropositive.

The V and J genes are TRBV5-1 and TRBJ2-1, with TRBD2 matching 8 bases. The CDR3 extends over 17 amino acids. V shed 4 bases and J 7 bases; nucleotides not matched to a gene: 16. Germline V gene lookup returns CDR1 SGHRS and CDR2 YFSETQ. CDR3 coding DNA: TGCGCCAGCAGCCAAGTCGTCACTAGCGGTTTGGGGAATGAGCAGTTCTTC. Translated: CASSQVVTSGLGNEQFF.

The V call is TRBV25-1, the J call TRBJ1-2, with TRBD1 identical over 7 bases. Trimming took 1 base from V and 1 from J; bases not matched to a gene: 3. The CDR3 contains 15 residues. Germline V CDR1 and CDR2: MGHDK, SYGVNS. This CDR3 is CASSESDRVNYGYTF. As DNA, the CDR3 is TGTGCCAGCAGTGAATCTGACAGGGTTAACTATGGCTACACCTTC.

The chain combines TRBV30 with TRBJ1-1; D unclear. Trimming removed 2 bases from V and 1 base from J, with 14 bases in between. The CDR3 is 15 amino acids. Germline CDR1 reads GTSNPN; CDR2 reads SVGIG (reference sequence). CDR3 in DNA: TGTGCCTGGAGTAGCGGGAGGGTGTGGAACACTGAAGCTTTCTTT. Its translation: CAWSSGRVWNTEAFF.

The rearrangement links TRBV27 to TRBJ2-4; maybe TRBD1 (6 bases). CDR1 and CDR2 from the germline V gene are MNHEY and SMNVEV (reference sequence). This CDR3 region has 13 residues. Trimming cost V 6 bases and J 11 bases, with 17 bases left between them. CDR3 sequence: CASRASKSGVQYF. The CDR3 nucleotides are TGTGCCAGCAGGGCGAGTAAATCAGGGGTTCAGTACTTC.

This chain links TRBV7-9 with TRBJ1-2, with D unresolved. The CDR3 spans 13 residues. Trimming cost V 1 base and J 3 bases, with 6 bases left between them. Germline lookup yields CDR1 SEHNR and CDR2 FQNEAQ (reference sequence). The CDR3 DNA reads as TGTGCCAGCAGCTTAGGGGAGGACTATGGCTACACCTTC. This translates into CASSLGEDYGYTF. Filled out from reference TRBV7-9 and TRBJ1-2, the complete variable domain reads DTGVSQNPRHKITKRGQNVTFRCDPISEHNRLYWYRQTLGQGPEFLTYFQNEAQLEKSRLLSDRFSAERPKGSFSTLEIQRTEQGDSAMYLCASSLGEDYGYTFGSGTRLTVV.

The V gene is TRBV6-6, the J gene TRBJ1-5, with D unresolved. V was cut by 9 bases and J by 2 bases, with 11 bases left in between. The V gene's germline CDR1 is MNHNY and CDR2 SVGAGI (reference sequence). The CDR3 totals 13 residues. As DNA, the CDR3 is TGTGCCAGTCAAATTAGCGGCAATCAGCCCCAGCATTTT. It yields the protein CASQISGNQPQHF.

The rearrangement joins TRBV5-1 to TRBJ2-1; 8 bases fit TRBD2. The germline CDR1 and CDR2 sequences are SGHRS and YFSETQ. The CDR3 contains 17 residues. V gave up 2 bases and J gave up 7 bases; unmatched junction bases: 14. This CDR3 is CASSLGGGSGTQNEQFF. The CDR3 nucleotides read TGCGCCAGCAGCTTAGGGGGGGGTAGCGGGACACAGAATGAGCAGTTCTTC.

The chain is built from TRBV7-2 and TRBJ2-2; the D gene is possibly TRBD2 (5 bases). V was pared by 3 bases and J by 5 bases, with 19 bases between. Germline values: CDR1 SGHTA, CDR2 FQGNSA. This CDR3 is built from 17 residues. The CDR3 DNA reads as TGTGCCAGCAGCTTCGACGGTAACGGGAAGTATACCGGGGAGCTGTTTTTT. Translating it yields CASSFDGNGKYTGELFF.

The rearrangement joins TRBV27 to TRBJ2-1; D remains unclear. Germline loops: CDR1 MNHEY, CDR2 SMNVEV (reference sequence). V was cut by 7 bases and J by 3 bases, with 4 bases left in between. CDR3 length: 11 residues. CDR3: CASTLYNEQFF. The CDR3 DNA reads TGTGCCAGCACCCTCTACAATGAGCAGTTCTTC.

The chain has TRBV15 and TRBJ2-3, with TRBD2 matching 10 bases. The CDR3 has 17 amino acids. The junction had 7 bases not matched to a gene; V was cut back by 1 base and J by 3 bases. CDR1 is LNHNV and CDR2 is YYDKDF in the germline V gene (reference sequence). The DNA of the CDR3 is TGTGCCACCAGCAGAGCCCAGCTAGCGGGAGCGACAGATACGCAGTATTTT. Residues: CATSRAQLAGATDTQYF. Using reference TRBV15 and TRBJ2-3 for the parts outside the CDR3, the full variable domain is DAMVIQNPRYQVTQFGKPVTLSCSQTLNHNVMYWYQQKSSQAPKLLFHYYDKDFNNEADTPDNFQSRRPNTSFCFLDIRSPGLGDTAMYLCATSRAQLAGATDTQYFGPGTRLTVL.

The gene calls are TRBV27 and TRBJ2-7; 9 bases align to TRBD2. The trim removed 3 bases at V and 2 bases at J, leaving 5 bases unmatched. There are 15 residues in the CDR3. Germline CDR1 MNHEY, CDR2 SMNVEV (reference sequence). DNA of the CDR3: TGTGCCAGCAGTTTGCGTAGCGGGAGCGCCTACGAGCAGTACTTC. This sequence encodes CASSLRSGSAYEQYF.

This chain links TRBV15 with TRBJ2-7, with 7 positions matching TRBD2. The junction had 5 bases not matched to a gene; V was cut back by 1 base and J by 2 bases. Germline V gene lookup returns CDR1 LNHNV and CDR2 YYDKDF (reference sequence). The CDR3 length is 15 residues. CDR3 sequence reads: CATSRGTSETYEQYF. The CDR3 coding sequence is TGTGCCACCAGCAGAGGTACTAGCGAGACCTACGAGCAGTACTTC. The full variable domain, completed using reference TRBV15 and TRBJ2-7, is DAMVIQNPRYQVTQFGKPVTLSCSQTLNHNVMYWYQQKSSQAPKLLFHYYDKDFNNEADTPDNFQSRRPNTSFCFLDIRSPGLGDTAMYLCATSRGTSETYEQYFGPGTRLTVT.

The rearrangement uses TRBV30 and TRBJ2-7; 10 nucleotides agree with TRBD2. Germline V CDR1 and CDR2: GTSNPN, SVGIG (reference sequence). This CDR3 comprises 14 residues. The J segment lost 3 bases and the V segment lost 2 bases, leaving 4 bases of the junction unmatched. CDR3 DNA: TGTGCCTGGAGTTCGCCTAGCGGGAGCTACGAGCAGTACTTC. Its translation is CAWSSPSGSYEQYF.

The rearrangement links TRBV15 to TRBJ2-7; TRBD2 aligns across 7 bases. Germline values: CDR1 LNHNV, CDR2 YYDKDF (reference sequence). With 1 base clipped from V and 5 bases from J, the junction kept 5 bases outside the gene matches. This CDR3 is built from 14 residues. CDR3 in DNA: TGTGCCACCAGCAGAGTGTCTAGCGGAAACGAGCAGTACTTC. The encoded protein is CATSRVSSGNEQYF.

As regards this clone: The junction differs from germline at one of its ends, possibly a read error. V usage is TRBV7-8 and J usage is TRBJ1-5; possible D gene TRBD1, 6 bases. Germline lookup yields CDR1 SGHVS and CDR2 FQNEAQ. This CDR3 comprises 15 residues. CDR3 sequence: CASGLASAGDQPQHF. The CDR3 nucleotides read TGTGCCAGCGGCTTAGCTTCGGCAGGGGATCAGCCCCAGCATTTT.

This chain joins TRBV6-1 and TRBJ2-1, with D perhaps matching TRBD2 (6 bases). Germline-derived CDR1 and CDR2 are MNHNS and SASEGT. The germline V and J ends were trimmed by 1 base and 2 bases, with 9 bases remaining between them. CDR3 size: 15 residues. The CDR3 spells CASSEGLAAYNEQFF. The CDR3 DNA is TGTGCCAGCAGTGAAGGGTTAGCGGCCTACAATGAGCAGTTCTTC.

V and J are TRBV5-1 and TRBJ2-3; weak D call: TRBD2 (5 bases). The CDR3 is 14 residues long. V was clipped by 1 base and J by 6 bases, with 12 bases between them. The germline V gene encodes CDR1 SGHRS and CDR2 YFSETQ. CDR3 sequence: CASSLQQRPDTQYF. As DNA, the CDR3 is TGCGCCAGCAGCTTGCAGCAGCGGCCGGATACGCAGTATTTT. Variable domain in full (rest from reference TRBV5-1 and TRBJ2-3): KAGVTQTPRYLIKTRGQQVTLSCSPISGHRSVSWYQQTPGQGLQFLFEYFSETQRNKGNFPGRFSGRQFSNSRSEMNVSTLELGDSALYLCASSLQQRPDTQYFGPGTRLTVL.

The rearrangement links TRBV11-2 to TRBJ2-7; TRBD2 aligns across 7 bases. The junction had 7 bases not matched to a gene; V was cut back by 5 bases and J by 0 bases. The CDR3 has 15 amino acids. Per germline, CDR1 SGHAT and CDR2 FQNNGV. The CDR3 sequence: CASSLYGGSSYEQYF. The CDR3 nucleotides read TGTGCCAGCAGCCTTTACGGCGGGAGCTCCTACGAGCAGTACTTC. The whole variable domain, remainder taken from reference TRBV11-2 and TRBJ2-7, is EAGVAQSPRYKIIEKRQSVAFWCNPISGHATLYWYQQILGQGPKLLIQFQNNGVVDDSQLPKDRFSAERLKGVDSTLKIQPAKLEDSAVYLCASSLYGGSSYEQYFGPGTRLTVT.

The genes are TRBV5-1 and TRBJ2-1; the match to TRBD2 covers 13 bases. The ends lost 2 bases at V and 5 bases at J; junction bases unmatched: 1. This CDR3 contains 15 residues. CDR1 and CDR2 (germline): SGHRS, YFSETQ. CDR3 nucleotide sequence: TGCGCCAGCAGCTTACTAGCGGGAGGGGACAATGAGCAGTTCTTC. It yields the protein CASSLLAGGDNEQFF.

The chain combines TRBV11-2 with TRBJ2-7; D may be TRBD1 (5 bases). The CDR3 is 14 residues long. V gave up 0 bases and J gave up 2 bases, with 8 bases separating them. CDR1 SGHAT and CDR2 FQNNGV come from the germline V gene. CDR3 sequence (DNA): TGTGCCAGCAGCTTAGAAGGGGCCGCCTACGAGCAGTACTTC. It translates to CASSLEGAAYEQYF.

The CDR3 nucleotides are TGTGCCAGCAGTTCGGGACTATCCTACGAGCAGTACTTC. This gives the protein CASSSGLSYEQYF. This chain links TRBV28 with TRBJ2-7; 7 bases are a match to TRBD2. The V and J ends lost 4 bases and 1 base, in that order; junction bases with no gene match: 1. The CDR3 contains 13 residues. The germline CDR1 and CDR2 sequences are MDHEN and SYDVKM. The variable domain in full, completed from reference TRBV28 and TRBJ2-7, reads DVKVTQSSRYLVKRTGEKVFLECVQDMDHENMFWYRQDPGLGLRLIYFSYDVKMKEKGDIPEGYSVSREKKERFSLILESASTNQTSMYLCASSSGLSYEQYFGPGTRLTVT.

This chain uses TRBV20-1 with TRBJ2-5; no definite D call. This CDR3 contains 11 residues. Germline CDR1 DFQATT, CDR2 SNEGSKA (reference sequence). Trimming left V 5 bases short and J 5 bases short, with 9 bases between. CDR3: CSAVFQETQYF. The CDR3 DNA is TGCAGTGCTGTATTTCAGGAGACCCAGTACTTC.

This sequence joins TRBV7-2 and TRBJ2-5, with D perhaps TRBD1 (6 bases). CDR1 is SGHTA, CDR2 FQGNSA, per germline. This CDR3 is 17 amino acids long. With 1 base removed from V and 1 base from J, the gap between germline ends came to 16 bases. CDR3 loop: CASSLVFDRLSQETQYF. The CDR3 bases are TGTGCCAGCAGCTTAGTATTCGACAGGCTCTCCCAAGAGACCCAGTACTTC.

The genes are TRBV5-1 and TRBJ1-1, with 7 bases matching TRBD1. V was clipped by 1 base and J by 3 bases; unmatched bases: 3. CDR3 length equals 14 residues. Looked up from germline, CDR1 is SGHRS and CDR2 is YFSETQ. CDR3 region: CASSLSQGDTEAFF. The CDR3 DNA is TGCGCCAGCAGCTTGAGTCAGGGGGACACTGAAGCTTTCTTT. Using reference TRBV5-1 and TRBJ1-1 for the parts outside the CDR3, the full variable domain is KAGVTQTPRYLIKTRGQQVTLSCSPISGHRSVSWYQQTPGQGLQFLFEYFSETQRNKGNFPGRFSGRQFSNSRSEMNVSTLELGDSALYLCASSLSQGDTEAFFGQGTRLTVV.

The rearrangement links TRBV29-1 to TRBJ2-1; tentative D call: TRBD1 (6 bases). CDR1 and CDR2 (germline): SQVTM, ANQGSEA. V was pared by 3 bases and J by 2 bases, with 11 bases between. The CDR3 runs to 14 residues. Here the CDR3 DNA reads TGCAGCGTTGACGCAGGGGACCCCTACAATGAGCAGTTCTTC. Encoded protein: CSVDAGDPYNEQFF.

CDR3 sequence reads: CASSYSTLVGQYF. For the CDR3, the DNA is TGTGCCAGCAGTTACTCAACGCTGGTCGGGCAGTACTTC. The chain links TRBV6-6 to TRBJ2-5; D remains ambiguous. V was trimmed by 0 bases and J by 11 bases, leaving 13 bases between them. The germline gives CDR1 MNHNY, CDR2 SVGAGI (reference sequence). This CDR3 has 13 amino acids.

V gene TRBV28 combines with J gene TRBJ1-1, with 10 positions matching TRBD1. J gave up 7 bases and V 6 bases, and 11 bases lay outside the gene matches. The CDR3 loop spans 15 amino acids. Germline V gene sequence: CDR1 MDHEN, CDR2 SYDVKM. CDR3: CASSYPTGGRFEAFF. The DNA for the CDR3 is TGTGCCAGCAGCTACCCGACAGGGGGCCGCTTTGAAGCTTTCTTT.